This T cell receptor (beta chain) was identified in a study of cytomegalovirus exposure and HLA in healthy donors. Regarding the study as a whole: In an earlier analysis, most TCR beta V segments were productive about 87% or about 30% of the time. In a later analysis, specific HLA alleles were associated with over 15,000 TCR beta sequences at a 0.05 false discovery rate.

A note on this clone: Antigen specificity is unknown.

The PCR contained 60 Vbeta and 13 Jbeta primers. Sequencing used immunoSEQ multiplex PCR; TCRdb keeps in-frame clones, though not all of them. The sample shows 100,000 to 150,000 clones, 80% of them seen only once. Germline V gene lookup returns CDR1 KGHSH and CDR2 LQKENI. V shed 5 bases, J shed 8 bases, and the junction held 4 bases outside the gene matches. The length of the CDR3 is 14 residues. The sequencing input was PBMCs. V usage is TRBV18 and J usage is TRBJ1-6; TRBD1 matches 9 bases. This clonotype was sampled from a young man in good health and CMV-seronegative. The CDR3 DNA sequence: TGTGCCAGCTCAACAGGGGGCGCGGATTCACCCCTCCACTTT. Translated, it gives CASSTGGADSPLHF.